This record looks at one T cell receptor (beta chain) sequence and its context. This specimen comes from a study of blood T cell repertoires in COVID-19. As for the study in general: The United States, Italy and Spain supplied acute and convalescent COVID-19 samples. PBMCs, B-cell-depleted T cells, or T cells provided the cDNA or gDNA that made up the material.

Germline CDR1 reads SGHRS; CDR2 reads YFSETQ. The CDR3 runs to 13 residues. Trimming pared 1 base from V and 3 bases from J, leaving 8 bases between. Original methodology: Amplification with reference gene primers provided the estimates of nucleated cell counts. The method was immunoSEQ multiplex PCR; TCRdb's version includes in-frame clones alone and lacks a portion of them. The V and J calls and the clone size are those of that table, but D and trimming were determined from the DNA. The sample consists of 240,000 or so clones, around 86% of them appearing once. The specimen was PBMCs or T cells enriched from blood (not recorded which). This sequence was found in a woman aged 35 to 49 with acute COVID-19. The chain recombines TRBV5-1 with TRBJ2-7; the D is unclear. The CDR3 protein is CASSLYQDYEQYF. Written as DNA, the CDR3 is TGCGCCAGCAGCTTGTACCAGGACTACGAGCAGTACTTC.